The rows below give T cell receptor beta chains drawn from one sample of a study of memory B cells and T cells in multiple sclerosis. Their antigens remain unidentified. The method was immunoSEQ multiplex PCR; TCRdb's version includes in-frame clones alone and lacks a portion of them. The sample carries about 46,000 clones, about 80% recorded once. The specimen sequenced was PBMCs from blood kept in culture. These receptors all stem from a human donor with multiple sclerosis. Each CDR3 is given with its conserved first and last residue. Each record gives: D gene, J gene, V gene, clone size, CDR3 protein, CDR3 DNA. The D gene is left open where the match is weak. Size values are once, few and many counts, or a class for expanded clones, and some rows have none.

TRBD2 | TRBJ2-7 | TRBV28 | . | CASSTYSGGIYEQYF | TGTGCCAGCAGTACATATAGCGGGGGAATTTACGAGCAGTACTTC
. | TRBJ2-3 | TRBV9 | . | CASSILEVADTQYF | TGTGCCAGCTCTATTTTGGAGGTTGCAGATACGCAGTATTTT
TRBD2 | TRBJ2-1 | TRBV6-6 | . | CASSYAGDEQFF | TGTGCCAGCAGTTACGCGGGGGATGAGCAGTTCTTC
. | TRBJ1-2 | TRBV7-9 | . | CASSLGERGYTF | TGTGCCAGCAGCTTAGGAGAACGAGGCTACACCTTC
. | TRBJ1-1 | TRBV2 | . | CASREVLNTEAFF | TGTGCCAGCAGGGAGGTCCTCAACACTGAAGCTTTCTTT
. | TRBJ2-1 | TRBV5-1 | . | CASSLGLSGLSSYNEQFF | TGCGCCAGCAGCTTGGGACTCAGTGGCCTCAGCTCCTACAATGAGCAGTTCTTC
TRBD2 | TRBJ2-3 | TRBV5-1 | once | CASRFFLAADTQYF | TGCGCCAGCAGGTTCTTCCTAGCGGCAGATACGCAGTATTTT
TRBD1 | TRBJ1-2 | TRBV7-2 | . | CASEPTGGDYGYTF | TGTGCCAGCGAACCTACAGGGGGGGACTATGGCTACACCTTC
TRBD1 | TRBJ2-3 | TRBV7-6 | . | CASSSGQDEADTQYF | TGTGCCAGCAGCTCGGGACAGGATGAGGCAGATACGCAGTATTTT
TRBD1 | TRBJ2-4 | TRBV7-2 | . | CASSQQGAGNIQYF | TGTGCCAGCAGCCAACAGGGGGCAGGAAACATTCAGTACTTC
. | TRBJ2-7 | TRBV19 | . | CASTPRIGVGSEQYF | TGTGCCAGTACCCCACGTATAGGGGTAGGGTCCGAGCAGTACTTC
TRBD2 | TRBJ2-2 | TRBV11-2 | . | CASSPGLANTGELFF | TGTGCCAGCAGTCCAGGACTAGCGAACACCGGGGAGCTGTTTTTT
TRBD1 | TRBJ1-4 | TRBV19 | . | CASARDSNNEKLFF | TGTGCCAGTGCGAGGGACAGTAATAATGAAAAACTGTTTTTT
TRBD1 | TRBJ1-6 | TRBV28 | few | CASSSSDRALHF | TGTGCCAGCAGTTCCTCTGACAGGGCCCTCCACTTT
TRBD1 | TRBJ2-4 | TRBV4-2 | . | CASSHRDSETKNIQYF | TGTGCCAGCAGCCATCGGGACAGCGAAACCAAAAACATTCAGTACTTC
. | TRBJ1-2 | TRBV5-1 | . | CASSLEGGNYGYTF | TGCGCCAGCAGCTTGGAGGGGGGCAACTATGGCTACACCTTC
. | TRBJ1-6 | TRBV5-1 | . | CASSLAQGRGSPLHF | TGCGCCAGCAGCTTGGCCCAGGGGCGCGGTTCACCCCTCCACTTT
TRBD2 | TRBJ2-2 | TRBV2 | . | CASSEALAGGFDTGELFF | TGTGCCAGCAGTGAAGCCCTAGCGGGGGGGTTCGACACCGGGGAGCTGTTTTTT
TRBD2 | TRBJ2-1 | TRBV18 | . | CASSPSGGSDNEQFF | TGTGCCAGCTCACCAAGCGGGGGGTCGGACAATGAGCAGTTCTTC
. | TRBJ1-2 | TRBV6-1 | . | CASSSTANYGYTF | TGTGCCAGCAGTTCGACAGCTAACTATGGCTACACCTTC